This T cell receptor (beta chain) was documented in a study of blood T cell repertoires in COVID-19. Study-wide context: The study drew acute and convalescent COVID-19 samples from the United States, Italy and Spain. T cells, B-cell-depleted T cells, or PBMCs provided the cDNA or gDNA that served as material.

Patients of the Seattle cohort, enrolled during active infection, were followed longitudinally. The protocol was immunoSEQ multiplex PCR, while the TCRdb copy is restricted to in-frame clones and leaves out a portion. The sample carries some 220,000 clones, 75% to 90% recorded once. V lost 0 bases, J lost 5 bases, and 8 bases lay in between. The CDR3 loop spans 13 amino acids. Germline lookup yields CDR1 SGHRS and CDR2 YFSETQ. The specimen sequenced was peripheral blood. The J gene is TRBJ1-2, the V gene TRBV5-1; unclear D gene. The clonotype was recovered from a woman in her seventies with COVID-19, enrolled during active disease. The CDR3 sequence: CASSLEWQYGYTF. CDR3 bases: TGCGCCAGCAGCTTGGAATGGCAGTATGGCTACACCTTC.